This T cell receptor (beta chain) derives from a study of cytomegalovirus exposure and HLA in healthy donors. Across the whole study: An early data release held around 80 million unique TCRs from HLA-typed donors. Study-level findings and limits: Associated with cytomegalovirus, according to the listing, were approximately 160 TCR beta chains. Most CMV-associated TCR beta chains were later found to appear HLA-restricted.

About this clone: Its antigen is not known.

In the PCR, 60 Vbeta and 13 Jbeta primers were used. This table comes from immunoSEQ multiplex PCR, and its TCRdb copy is limited to in-frame clones, with some not included. The data hold about 160,000 clones, with approximately 80% observed a single time. This TCR derives from a woman under 30 in good health and CMV-seronegative. The sequenced sample consisted of PBMCs.

CDR3 region: CASTLLFAAREPGATGELFF. CDR3 coding DNA: TGTGCCAGTACCCTCCTCTTTGCAGCACGCGAACCAGGGGCTACCGGGGAGCTGTTTTTT. V usage is TRBV19 and J usage is TRBJ2-2; tentatively, D is TRBD1 (6 bases). The germline CDR1 and CDR2 sequences are LNHDA and SQIVND (reference sequence). Trimming took 7 bases from V and 5 from J, leaving 32 bases between them. The CDR3 consists of 20 residues. The variable domain in full, completed from reference TRBV19 and TRBJ2-2, reads DGGITQSPKYLFRKEGQNVTLSCEQNLNHDAMYWYRQDPGQGLRLIYYSQIVNDFQKGDIAEGYSVSREKKESFPLTVTSAQKNPTAFYLCASTLLFAAREPGATGELFFGEGSRLTVL.